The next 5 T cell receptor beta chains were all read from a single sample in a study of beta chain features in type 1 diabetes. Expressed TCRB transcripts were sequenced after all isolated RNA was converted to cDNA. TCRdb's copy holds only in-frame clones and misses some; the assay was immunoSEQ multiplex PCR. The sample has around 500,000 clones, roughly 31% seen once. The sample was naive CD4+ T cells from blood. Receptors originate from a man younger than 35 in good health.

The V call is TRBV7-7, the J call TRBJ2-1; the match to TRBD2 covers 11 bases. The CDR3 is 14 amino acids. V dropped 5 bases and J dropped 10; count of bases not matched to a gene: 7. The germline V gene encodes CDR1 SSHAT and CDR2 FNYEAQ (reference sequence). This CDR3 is CASSLGLAEREQFF. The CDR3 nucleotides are TGTGCCAGCAGCCTGGGACTAGCGGAGAGGGAGCAGTTCTTC.

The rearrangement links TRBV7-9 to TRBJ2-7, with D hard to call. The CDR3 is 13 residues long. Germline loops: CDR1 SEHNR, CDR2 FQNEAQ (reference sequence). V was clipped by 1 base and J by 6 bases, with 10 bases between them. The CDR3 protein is CASSLGPIAEQYF. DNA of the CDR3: TGTGCCAGCAGCTTAGGGCCGATCGCCGAGCAGTACTTC.

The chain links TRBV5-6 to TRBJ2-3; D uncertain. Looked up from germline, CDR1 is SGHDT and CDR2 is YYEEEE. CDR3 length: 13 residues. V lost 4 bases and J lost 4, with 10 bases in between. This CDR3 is CASSLFRSDTQYF. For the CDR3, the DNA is TGTGCCAGCAGCCTCTTCCGGTCAGATACGCAGTATTTT. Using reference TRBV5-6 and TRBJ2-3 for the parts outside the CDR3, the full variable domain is DAGVTQSPTHLIKTRGQQVTLRCSPKSGHDTVSWYQQALGQGPQFIFQYYEEEERQRGNFPDRFSGHQFPNYSSELNVNALLLGDSALYLCASSLFRSDTQYFGPGTRLTVL.

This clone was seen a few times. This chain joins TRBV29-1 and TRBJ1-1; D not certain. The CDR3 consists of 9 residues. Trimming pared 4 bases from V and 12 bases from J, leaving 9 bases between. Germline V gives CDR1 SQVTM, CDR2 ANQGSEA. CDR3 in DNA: TGCAGCGTTGGGCCCGACCCTTTCTTT. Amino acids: CSVGPDPFF.

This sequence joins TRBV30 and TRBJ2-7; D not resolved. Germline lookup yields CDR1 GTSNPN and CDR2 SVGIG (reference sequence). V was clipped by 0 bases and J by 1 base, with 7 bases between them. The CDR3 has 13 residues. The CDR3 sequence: CAWSVKTSYEQYF. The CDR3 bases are TGTGCCTGGAGTGTAAAGACATCCTACGAGCAGTACTTC.